One sample yielded the 2 T cell receptor beta chains listed below, sequenced in a study of technical replicates of blood from a handful of donors (dated by TCRdb to 2017 to 2019). Library prep was done by the immunoSEQ multiplex PCR assay. Entries here come from immuneACCESS through TCRdb and include only in-frame sequences with V and J called. Some clones fail to appear in such tables; in the studies checked, an unresolved V gene covers under half of the shortfall, and the cause of the remainder is unknown. This sample has roughly 70,000 clones in its table, and about 97% of those were observed once. Jointly, the top ten make up about 0.26% of the sample. Sequenced: T cells isolated from PBMCs. The receptor set was obtained from a human donor in good health.

The DNA of the CDR3 is TGTGCCAGCAGTTACTCAGGGGAAGGCTACGAGCAGTACTTC. Translated, it gives CASSYSGEGYEQYF. J is TRBJ2-7 and V is TRBV6-5, with D possibly being TRBD1 (5 bases). This CDR3 spans 14 amino acids. The V and J ends lost 0 bases and 3 bases respectively, with 9 bases between them. Germline values: CDR1 MNHEY, CDR2 SVGAGI.

This clone was seen once. The rearrangement uses TRBV6-1 and TRBJ1-4, with D possibly matching TRBD1 (6 bases). Germline V CDR1 and CDR2: MNHNS, SASEGT. With 8 bases removed from V and 7 bases from J, the gap between germline ends came to 11 bases. The CDR3 consists of 12 residues. CDR3 loop: CASGHRAEKLFF. DNA for the CDR3: TGTGCCAGCGGGCACAGGGCTGAAAAACTGTTTTTT.